Below are 16 T cell receptor beta chains sequenced from a single sample in a study of blood T cells in healthy people across ages. The second PCR ran about 6 to 11 cycles with a sample-barcoded 5' primer and J-beta primers. TCRdb used MiXCR to reprocess the 5' RACE reads, holding one entry per CDR3 protein. Of about 830,000 distinct CDR3 sequences listed, under 80% are singletons. The sequenced sample consisted of blood. The receptors come from a man aged 30 to 45 in good health.

J is TRBJ2-5 and V is TRBV7-2, with D hard to call. The CDR3 loop spans 13 amino acids. CDR1 is SGHTA and CDR2 is FQGNSA in the germline V gene. The ends were cut back, 3 bases at V and 1 base at J, with 6 bases in the middle. Here the CDR3 reads CASSFAGQETQYF. DNA of the CDR3: TGTGCCAGCAGCTTTGCAGGCCAAGAGACCCAGTACTTC.

The CDR3 nucleotides read TGTGCCAGCAGTTTTGTGACAGGGATGAATACGCAGTATTTT. Translation: CASSFVTGMNTQYF. The chain recombines TRBV12-3 or TRBV12-4 with TRBJ2-3, with TRBD1 matching over 7 bases. The CDR3 totals 14 residues. Unmatched junction bases numbered 7, after V lost 3 bases and J lost 7 bases.

The chain carries TRBV4-3 and TRBJ2-3, with D unresolved. Germline lookup yields CDR1 LGHNA and CDR2 YSLEER. The CDR3 covers 16 residues. The germline V and J ends were trimmed by 4 bases and 2 bases, with 16 bases remaining between them. The CDR3 is CASSRSAQANTDTQYF. In nucleotides, the CDR3 is TGCGCCAGCAGCCGATCTGCTCAGGCGAACACAGATACGCAGTATTTT.

The CDR3 sequence: CAISGVTGTPSTDTQYF. CDR3 DNA sequence: TGTGCCATCAGTGGGGTCACAGGGACCCCTAGCACAGATACGCAGTATTTT. This rearrangement joins TRBV10-3 to TRBJ2-3; tentative D call: TRBD1 (6 bases). Germline V CDR1 and CDR2: ENHRY, SYGVKD. The CDR3 sequence is 17 residues long. V lost 4 bases and J lost 0, with 17 bases in between.

The rearrangement links TRBV6-1 to TRBJ1-6, with D uncertain. CDR3 length equals 17 residues. Between the trimmed V and J ends, which lost 6 bases and 1 base, there was a span of 16 bases. Looked up from germline, CDR1 is MNHNS and CDR2 is SASEGT. This chain's CDR3 is CASRTPLRGSYNSPLHF. CDR3 sequence (DNA): TGTGCCAGCAGGACCCCCCTTAGAGGATCCTATAATTCACCCCTCCACTTT.

This clonotype was observed a single time. The V and J genes are TRBV3-1 and TRBJ2-1; D might be TRBD1 (5 bases). The germline gives CDR1 LGHDT, CDR2 YNNKEL (reference sequence). Trimming pared 4 bases from V and 6 bases from J, leaving 10 bases between. The CDR3 is made up of 13 amino acids. The CDR3 region is CASSPGHINEQFF. The CDR3, as DNA: TGTGCCAGCAGCCCTGGACACATCAATGAGCAGTTCTTC.

The V and J genes are TRBV6-1 and TRBJ2-5; 7 bases map to TRBD1. Germline assignment: CDR1 MNHNS and CDR2 SASEGT. The CDR3 is 14 amino acids. V trimming: 6 bases; J trimming: 5 bases; junction bases outside the gene matches: 9. Here the CDR3 reads CASRVGTDKETQYF. Written as DNA, the CDR3 is TGTGCCAGCAGGGTAGGGACAGATAAGGAGACCCAGTACTTC.

The chain is built from TRBV7-8 and TRBJ2-7; perhaps D is TRBD1 or TRBD2 (5 bases each). The J call is in doubt because the DNA end fits TRBJ2-5 better. The germline V gene has CDR1 SGHVS and CDR2 FQNEAQ. The CDR3 runs 14 residues. The CDR3 DNA reads TGTGCCAGCAGCTTATCCTCGGGACCAGAGACCCAGTACTTC. Amino acid sequence: CASSLSSGPETQYF.

The chain couples TRBV2 to TRBJ1-5, with D maybe TRBD1 (5 bases). This CDR3 comprises 12 residues. Germline CDR1 is SNHLY and CDR2 is FYNNEI. Trimming left V 6 bases short and J 6 bases short, with 9 bases between. CDR3 sequence (DNA): TGTGCCAGCAGGATCCAGGGTCAGCCCCAGCATTTT. The encoded protein is CASRIQGQPQHF.

This chain uses TRBV28 with TRBJ2-5; 7 positions agree with TRBD2. J gave up 2 bases and V 6 bases, and 9 bases lay outside the gene matches. CDR1 is MDHEN and CDR2 is SYDVKM in the germline V gene. The CDR3 spans 15 residues. The CDR3 DNA sequence: TGTGCCAGCAGAAGTAGCGGGTCTGGTCAAGAGACCCAGTACTTC. Its protein is CASRSSGSGQETQYF.

This clonotype appeared a single time. The J gene is TRBJ2-3, the V gene TRBV5-5; D possibly uses TRBD1 or TRBD2 (5 bases each). The V end lost 0 bases, the J end lost 4 bases, and 9 bases lay between the germline ends. Germline V gene lookup returns CDR1 SGHKS and CDR2 YYEKEE (reference sequence). CDR3 length equals 14 residues. DNA of the CDR3: TGTGCCAGCAGCTTGGAGCCGGGGCCAGATACGCAGTATTTT. Its protein product is CASSLEPGPDTQYF.

The table lists this clonotype with a few counts. The J gene is TRBJ2-1, the V gene TRBV27, with D unclear. V was clipped by 1 base and J by 6 bases, with 7 bases between them. Germline loops: CDR1 MNHEY, CDR2 SMNVEV (reference sequence). This CDR3 is 13 amino acids long. The CDR3 spells CASSLYRFNEQFF. DNA for the CDR3: TGTGCCAGCAGTTTATACCGATTCAATGAGCAGTTCTTC.

The gene calls are TRBV9 and TRBJ1-6, with 7 bases identical to TRBD1. This CDR3 spans 15 amino acids. In germline, CDR1 is SGDLS, CDR2 YYNGEE. Trimming cost V 4 bases and J 14 bases; bases outside gene matches: 15. The CDR3 spells CASSLSGGGTPALHF. The CDR3 DNA sequence: TGTGCCAGCAGCCTCTCCGGAGGGGGCACACCAGCCCTCCACTTT.

The genes are TRBV7-2 and TRBJ1-6; maybe TRBD1 (5 bases). This CDR3 has 15 amino acids. Looked up from germline, CDR1 is SGHTA and CDR2 is FQGNSA. The V and J ends lost 6 bases and 7 bases respectively, with 16 bases between them. The CDR3 DNA sequence: TGTGCCAGCAGGTCTCCGGGACGGGTAAATTCACCCCTCCACTTT. Encoded protein: CASRSPGRVNSPLHF. Supplemented by reference TRBV7-2 and TRBJ1-6, the full variable domain reads GAGVSQSPSNKVTEKGKDVELRCDPISGHTALYWYRQSLGQGLEFLIYFQGNSAPDKSGLPSDRFSAERTGGSVSTLTIQRTQQEDSAVYLCASRSPGRVNSPLHFGNGTRLTVT.

This clonotype was observed once. This chain links TRBV4-2 with TRBJ2-7, with D possibly being TRBD1 or TRBD2 (6 bases each). Germline V gives CDR1 LGHNA, CDR2 YNFKEQ. V lost 4 bases to trimming and J lost 0 bases, with 16 bases between them. The CDR3 runs 16 residues. The CDR3 is CASSPAARGRSYEQYF. The CDR3, as DNA: TGTGCCAGCAGCCCTGCGGCCCGGGGGCGCTCCTACGAGCAGTACTTC.

This clonotype was found a few times. CDR3: CASSEYSTDNQPQHF. DNA of the CDR3: TGTGCCAGCAGTGAATATTCGACAGACAATCAGCCCCAGCATTTT. V and J are TRBV2 and TRBJ1-5, with a tentative D call TRBD1 (5 bases). This CDR3 region has 15 residues. Germline CDR1 and CDR2: SNHLY and FYNNEI. The V end lost 2 bases, the J end lost 3 bases, and 11 bases lay between the germline ends. The full variable domain, rest sourced from reference TRBV2 and TRBJ1-5, is EPEVTQTPSHQVTQMGQEVILRCVPISNHLYFYWYRQILGQKVEFLVSFYNNEISEKSEIFDDQFSVERPDGSNFTLKIRSTKLEDSAMYFCASSEYSTDNQPQHFGDGTRLSIL.